These 24 T cell receptor beta chains were all obtained from the same sample, sequenced in a study of blood T cell repertoires in COVID-19. Some clones are missing from TCRdb's copy, which holds only in-frame ones; the method was immunoSEQ multiplex PCR. The sample holds roughly 230,000 clones, around nine tenths seen once. Specimen: PBMCs or T cells enriched from blood (not recorded which). Receptor source: a woman in her twenties or thirties with acute COVID-19.

The rearrangement links TRBV30 to TRBJ1-2; D unresolved. From germline, CDR1 is GTSNPN and CDR2 SVGIG (reference sequence). The CDR3 has 15 residues. Trimming removed 0 bases at V and 0 bases at J, with 11 bases between. The CDR3 nucleotides read TGTGCCTGGAGTGTAATGTCAGGAACTAACTATGGCTACACCTTC. Amino acid sequence: CAWSVMSGTNYGYTF.

V usage is TRBV23-1 and J usage is TRBJ1-2, with D maybe TRBD1 (6 bases). Being an ORF, TRBV23-1 has a function that is uncertain. V was trimmed by 3 bases and J by 0 bases, leaving 8 bases between them. This CDR3 spans 14 amino acids. The CDR3 DNA follows: TGCGCCAGCAGTCACGGGACAACTAACTATGGCTACACCTTC. Its protein is CASSHGTTNYGYTF.

This chain connects TRBV6-5 to TRBJ1-4; tentatively, D is TRBD1 (6 bases). The ends were cut back, 2 bases at V and 4 bases at J, with 8 bases in the middle. This CDR3 comprises 14 residues. Per the germline V gene, CDR1 is MNHEY and CDR2 is SVGAGI. CDR3 protein: CASSYDRNNEKLFF. The CDR3 region has the DNA TGTGCCAGCAGTTACGACAGGAATAATGAAAAACTGTTTTTT.

The rearrangement joins TRBV9 to TRBJ2-7; 8 positions agree with TRBD2. The V gene's germline CDR1 is SGDLS and CDR2 YYNGEE. This CDR3 region has 15 residues. The junction had 6 bases not matched to a gene; V was cut back by 0 bases and J by 4 bases. CDR3 residues: CASSVEGSGTYEQYF. For the CDR3, the DNA is TGTGCCAGCAGCGTAGAGGGTAGCGGGACTTACGAGCAGTACTTC.

The CDR3 DNA follows: TGTGCCAGCAGCTTGACTGAGAACAATGAGCAGTTCTTC. Its protein product is CASSLTENNEQFF. The rearrangement joins TRBV5-4 to TRBJ2-1; no clear D gene. The V gene lost 1 base and the J gene lost 5 bases, with 7 bases spanning the gap. The CDR3 contains 13 residues. Per germline, CDR1 SGHNT and CDR2 YYREEE (reference sequence).

The gene calls are TRBV6-2 or TRBV6-3 and TRBJ2-5, with a possible D match to TRBD2 (6 bases). The CDR3 is 15 residues long. The V gene's germline CDR1 is MNHEY and CDR2 SVGEGT. With 4 bases removed from V and 2 bases from J, the gap between germline ends came to 14 bases. The CDR3 is CASSFPGTQQETQYF. The CDR3 DNA sequence: TGTGCCAGCAGTTTCCCCGGGACTCAACAAGAGACCCAGTACTTC.

The gene calls are TRBV4-3 and TRBJ2-1; the D gene is possibly TRBD1 (6 bases). Germline lookup yields CDR1 LGHNA and CDR2 YSLEER. This CDR3 contains 13 residues. V was pared by 4 bases and J by 7 bases, with 11 bases between. In nucleotides, the CDR3 is TGCGCCAGCAGCCCCCACAGGGAGAATGAGCAGTTCTTC. Its protein is CASSPHRENEQFF.

In its sample, this clone was seen once. The rearrangement links TRBV28 to TRBJ1-4; D might be TRBD1 (5 bases). V was pared by 4 bases and J by 2 bases, with 11 bases between. The CDR3 has 15 residues. The V gene's germline CDR1 is MDHEN and CDR2 SYDVKM. CDR3 amino acids: CASSSPQGTNEKLFF. CDR3 coding DNA: TGTGCCAGCAGTTCGCCCCAGGGCACTAATGAAAAACTGTTTTTT.

V and J are TRBV11-2 and TRBJ1-4, with a possible D match to TRBD1 (6 bases). The V end was cut by 2 bases, the J end by 8 bases, with 18 bases between. The CDR3 is made up of 16 amino acids. Germline V gene sequence: CDR1 SGHAT, CDR2 FQNNGV. This chain's CDR3 is CASSLSGWGLGEKLFF. The CDR3 nucleotides are TGTGCCAGCAGCTTAAGTGGGTGGGGGCTCGGGGAAAAACTGTTTTTT.

The rearrangement joins TRBV7-8 to TRBJ2-5; possible D gene TRBD2, 5 bases. CDR3 length: 13 residues. V was cut by 2 bases and J by 3 bases, with 7 bases left in between. CDR1 is SGHVS, CDR2 FQNEAQ, per germline. In DNA, the CDR3 is TGTGCCAGCAGCTTATCCGGGAAAGAGACCCAGTACTTC. Protein product: CASSLSGKETQYF.

The rearrangement links TRBV19 to TRBJ2-5; D remains ambiguous. This CDR3 has 14 residues. Germline values: CDR1 LNHDA, CDR2 SQIVND (reference sequence). The ends were cut back, 3 bases at V and 4 bases at J, with 12 bases in the middle. The DNA for the CDR3 is TGTGCCAGTAGTATGCAGGTCTCTGCAGAGACCCAGTACTTC. Translating gives CASSMQVSAETQYF.

The chain links TRBV6-5 to TRBJ1-5, with D tentatively TRBD1 (5 bases). V lost 4 bases and J lost 2, with 15 bases in between. There are 16 residues in the CDR3. CDR1 MNHEY and CDR2 SVGAGI come from the germline V gene. The CDR3 coding sequence is TGTGCCAGCAGTTCCGGTCGGGGGACCCGCAATCAGCCCCAGCATTTT. Translated, it gives CASSSGRGTRNQPQHF.

The chain carries TRBV27 and TRBJ2-3; D not certain. Trimming removed 3 bases at V and 2 bases at J, with 12 bases between. The CDR3 is made up of 15 amino acids. Germline V gene data show CDR1 as MNHEY and CDR2 as SMNVEV (reference sequence). This chain's CDR3 is CASSFGQVPTDTQYF. CDR3 coding DNA: TGTGCCAGCAGTTTTGGCCAAGTCCCCACAGATACGCAGTATTTT.

The V gene is TRBV2, the J gene TRBJ1-5, with a tentative D call TRBD1 (5 bases). The germline V and J ends were trimmed by 6 bases and 0 bases, with 12 bases remaining between them. This CDR3 contains 15 residues. Germline V lookup: CDR1 SNHLY, CDR2 FYNNEI. The CDR3 loop reads CASREGLHSNQPQHF. DNA for the CDR3: TGTGCCAGCAGGGAGGGGCTCCATAGCAATCAGCCCCAGCATTTT.

In its sample, this clone was seen once. The rearrangement joins TRBV27 to TRBJ1-2, with D tentatively TRBD1 (6 bases). V lost 5 bases, J lost 4 bases, and 11 bases lay in between. This CDR3 comprises 13 residues. The germline CDR1 and CDR2 sequences are MNHEY and SMNVEV (reference sequence). CDR3 residues: CASSLQGPYGYTF. The CDR3, as DNA: TGTGCCAGCAGTCTCCAGGGGCCCTATGGCTACACCTTC.

This clone appeared once. CDR3 sequence reads: CASITSGPGNEQFF. DNA for the CDR3: TGTGCCAGCATCACTAGCGGGCCCGGTAATGAGCAGTTCTTC. The chain is built from TRBV6-5 and TRBJ2-1; 9 nucleotides match TRBD2. CDR1 is MNHEY and CDR2 is SVGAGI in the germline V gene. CDR3 length: 14 amino acids. V was clipped by 7 bases and J by 7 bases; unmatched bases: 8.

The chain is built from TRBV7-9 and TRBJ1-4, with 8 bases identical to TRBD1. In germline, CDR1 is SEHNR, CDR2 FQNEAQ (reference sequence). This CDR3 is 15 amino acids long. The V gene end was trimmed by 5 bases and the J gene end by 8 bases; junction bases not matched to a gene: 10. CDR3 DNA: TGTGCCAGCAGCCCTCTGACAGGGGTCGAAGAAAAACTGTTTTTT. It translates to CASSPLTGVEEKLFF.

The chain couples TRBV12-3 or TRBV12-4 to TRBJ1-4, with D possibly matching TRBD1 (6 bases). V was trimmed by 6 bases and J by 5 bases, leaving 10 bases between them. This CDR3 spans 13 amino acids. CDR3 sequence (DNA): TGTGCCAGCAGCCGAGGGGGAAATGAAAAACTGTTTTTT. Encoded protein: CASSRGGNEKLFF.

J is TRBJ1-5 and V is TRBV19; weak D call: TRBD1 (5 bases). Germline values: CDR1 LNHDA, CDR2 SQIVND (reference sequence). Trimming shortened V by 7 bases and J by 1 base, and 11 bases separated the two germline ends. CDR3 size: 14 residues. The CDR3 region has the DNA TGTGCCAGTACCTACGACAGAAGCAATCAGCCCCAGCATTTT. It codes for CASTYDRSNQPQHF.

The V gene is TRBV5-6, the J gene TRBJ1-2; TRBD1 matches 7 bases. The length of the CDR3 is 13 residues. Trimming took 4 bases from V and 2 from J; bases not matched to a gene: 2. Germline CDR1 and CDR2: SGHDT and YYEEEE. The CDR3 is CASSRDRNYGYTF. The CDR3 nucleotides read TGTGCCAGCAGCCGGGACAGAAACTATGGCTACACCTTC.

J is TRBJ2-7 and V is TRBV24-1; D uncertain. Trimming shortened V by 4 bases and J by 3 bases, and 18 bases separated the two germline ends. In germline, CDR1 is KGHDR, CDR2 SFDVKD. The CDR3 consists of 16 residues. CDR3 DNA: TGTGCCACCAGTGACCGTGGTCACCACTTTTACTACGAGCAGTACTTC. Translated: CATSDRGHHFYYEQYF.

CDR3 residues: CASSLRTGGRDGYTF. The CDR3 region has the DNA TGTGCCAGCAGTCTTAGGACAGGGGGAAGGGATGGCTACACCTTC. This rearrangement joins TRBV6-2 or TRBV6-3 to TRBJ1-2; 10 nucleotides line up with TRBD1. Germline-derived CDR1 and CDR2 are MNHEY and SVGEGT. CDR3 length equals 15 residues. V lost 5 bases and J lost 6; bases outside the gene matches: 9.

This rearrangement joins TRBV19 to TRBJ1-2, with D possibly matching TRBD1 (6 bases). Trimming left V 6 bases short and J 7 bases short, with 15 bases between. Per germline, CDR1 LNHDA and CDR2 SQIVND (reference sequence). This CDR3 region has 13 residues. The CDR3 here is CASSPLRGFGYTF. The DNA for the CDR3 is TGTGCCAGTAGCCCCCTGAGGGGGTTTGGCTACACCTTC.

The J gene is TRBJ2-5, the V gene TRBV7-9; 10 bases are shared with TRBD2. Germline CDR1 reads SEHNR; CDR2 reads FQNEAQ (reference sequence). Trimming cost V 6 bases and J 4 bases; bases outside gene matches: 2. There are 13 residues in the CDR3. The CDR3 region is CASSLAGVETQYF. The CDR3 coding sequence is TGTGCCAGCAGTCTAGCGGGGGTAGAGACCCAGTACTTC. Filled out from reference TRBV7-9 and TRBJ2-5, the complete variable domain reads DTGVSQNPRHKITKRGQNVTFRCDPISEHNRLYWYRQTLGQGPEFLTYFQNEAQLEKSRLLSDRFSAERPKGSFSTLEIQRTEQGDSAMYLCASSLAGVETQYFGPGTRLLVL.